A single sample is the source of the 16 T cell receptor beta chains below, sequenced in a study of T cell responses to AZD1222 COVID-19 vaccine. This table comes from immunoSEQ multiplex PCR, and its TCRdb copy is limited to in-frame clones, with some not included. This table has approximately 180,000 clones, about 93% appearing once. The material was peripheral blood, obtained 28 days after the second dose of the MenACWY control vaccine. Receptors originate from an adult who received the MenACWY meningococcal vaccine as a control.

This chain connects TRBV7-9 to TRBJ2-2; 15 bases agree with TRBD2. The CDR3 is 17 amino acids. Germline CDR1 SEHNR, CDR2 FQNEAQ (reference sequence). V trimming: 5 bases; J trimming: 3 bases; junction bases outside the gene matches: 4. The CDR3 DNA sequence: TGTGCCAGCAGCCGGACTAGCGGGGGGGCCCACACCGGGGAGCTGTTTTTT. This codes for CASSRTSGGAHTGELFF.

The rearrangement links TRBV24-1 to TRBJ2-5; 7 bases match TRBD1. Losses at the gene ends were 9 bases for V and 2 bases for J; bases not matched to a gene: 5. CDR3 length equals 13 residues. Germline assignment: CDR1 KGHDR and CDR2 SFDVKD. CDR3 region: CATGRDSQETQYF. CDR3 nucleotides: TGTGCCACCGGACGGGACAGTCAAGAGACCCAGTACTTC.

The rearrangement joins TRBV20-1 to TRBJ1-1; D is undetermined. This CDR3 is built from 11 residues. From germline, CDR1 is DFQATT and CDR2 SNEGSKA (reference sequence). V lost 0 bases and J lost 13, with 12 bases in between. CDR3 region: CSARDRTAVFF. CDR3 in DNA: TGCAGTGCTAGAGATCGGACGGCTGTTTTCTTT.

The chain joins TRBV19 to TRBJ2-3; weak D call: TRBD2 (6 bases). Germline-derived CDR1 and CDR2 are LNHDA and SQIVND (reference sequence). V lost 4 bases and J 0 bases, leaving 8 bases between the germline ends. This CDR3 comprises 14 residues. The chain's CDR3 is CASSNRGSTDTQYF. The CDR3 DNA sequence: TGTGCCAGTAGTAACCGGGGGAGCACAGATACGCAGTATTTT.

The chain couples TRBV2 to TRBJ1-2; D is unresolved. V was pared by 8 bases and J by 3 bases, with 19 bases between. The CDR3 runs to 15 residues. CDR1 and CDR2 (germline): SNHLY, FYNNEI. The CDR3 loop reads CASPPGSLGYYGYTF. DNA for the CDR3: TGTGCCAGCCCCCCGGGGTCGTTGGGTTACTATGGCTACACCTTC.

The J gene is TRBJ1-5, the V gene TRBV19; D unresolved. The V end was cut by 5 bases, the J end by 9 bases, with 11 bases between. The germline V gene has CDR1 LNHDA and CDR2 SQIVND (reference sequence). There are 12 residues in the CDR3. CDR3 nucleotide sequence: TGTGCCAGTAGTCCCCGGGATGGGCCCCAGCATTTT. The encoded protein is CASSPRDGPQHF.

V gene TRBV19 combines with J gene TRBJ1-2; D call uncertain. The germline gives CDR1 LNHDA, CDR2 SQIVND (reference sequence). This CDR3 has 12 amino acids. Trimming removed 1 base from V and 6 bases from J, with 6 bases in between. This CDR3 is CASSIAGNGYTF. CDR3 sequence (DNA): TGTGCCAGTAGTATAGCGGGGAATGGCTACACCTTC.

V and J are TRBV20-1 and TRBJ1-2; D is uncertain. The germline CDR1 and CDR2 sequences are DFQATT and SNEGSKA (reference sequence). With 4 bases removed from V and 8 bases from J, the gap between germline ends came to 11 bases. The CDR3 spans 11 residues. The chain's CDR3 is CSANQRSGYTF. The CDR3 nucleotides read TGCAGTGCTAACCAAAGGAGCGGCTACACCTTC.

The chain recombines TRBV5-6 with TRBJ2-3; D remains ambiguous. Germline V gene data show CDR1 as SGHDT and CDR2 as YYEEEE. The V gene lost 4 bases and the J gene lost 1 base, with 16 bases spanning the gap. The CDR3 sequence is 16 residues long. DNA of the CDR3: TGTGCCAGCAGCGTCGGACCACCAGCCCGCACAGATACGCAGTATTTT. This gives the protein CASSVGPPARTDTQYF. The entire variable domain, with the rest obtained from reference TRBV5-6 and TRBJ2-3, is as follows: DAGVTQSPTHLIKTRGQQVTLRCSPKSGHDTVSWYQQALGQGPQFIFQYYEEEERQRGNFPDRFSGHQFPNYSSELNVNALLLGDSALYLCASSVGPPARTDTQYFGPGTRLTVL.

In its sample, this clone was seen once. The CDR3 region has the DNA TGTGCCAGCAGCTTAGGCCTGGCTGCCAGGACCTCCTACGAGCAGTACTTC. Its protein is CASSLGLAARTSYEQYF. The chain has TRBV13 and TRBJ2-7; no clear D gene. The CDR3 runs 17 residues. V lost 0 bases and J lost 0, with 15 bases in between. Germline CDR1 reads PRHDT; CDR2 reads FYEKMQ (reference sequence).

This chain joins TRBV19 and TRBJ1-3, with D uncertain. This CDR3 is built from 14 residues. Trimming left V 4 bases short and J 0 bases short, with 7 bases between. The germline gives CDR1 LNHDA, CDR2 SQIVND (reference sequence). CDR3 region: CASSNSRSGNTIYF. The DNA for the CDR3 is TGTGCCAGTAGTAACTCGCGCTCTGGAAACACCATATATTTT.

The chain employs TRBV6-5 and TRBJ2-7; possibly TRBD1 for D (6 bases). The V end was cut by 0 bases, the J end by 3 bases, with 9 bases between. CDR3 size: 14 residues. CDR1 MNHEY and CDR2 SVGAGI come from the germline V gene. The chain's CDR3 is CASSYSQGSYEQYF. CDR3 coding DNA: TGTGCCAGCAGTTACTCGCAGGGGAGCTACGAGCAGTACTTC.

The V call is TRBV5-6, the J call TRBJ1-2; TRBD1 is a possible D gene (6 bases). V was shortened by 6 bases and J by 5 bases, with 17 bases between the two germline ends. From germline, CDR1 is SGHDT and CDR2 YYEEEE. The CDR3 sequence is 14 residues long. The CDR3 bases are TGTGCCAGCATGCGACCTGACAGGTATTATGGCTACACCTTC. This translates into CASMRPDRYYGYTF. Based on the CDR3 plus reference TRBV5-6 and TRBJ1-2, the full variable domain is DAGVTQSPTHLIKTRGQQVTLRCSPKSGHDTVSWYQQALGQGPQFIFQYYEEEERQRGNFPDRFSGHQFPNYSSELNVNALLLGDSALYLCASMRPDRYYGYTFGSGTRLTVV.

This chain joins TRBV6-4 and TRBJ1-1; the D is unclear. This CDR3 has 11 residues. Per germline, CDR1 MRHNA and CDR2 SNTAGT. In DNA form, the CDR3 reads TGTGCTCGGACGGTCGGCACTGAAGCTTTCTTT. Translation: CARTVGTEAFF.

The CDR3 is CASSSTGGWETQYF. CDR3 nucleotide sequence: TGTGCCAGTAGTTCTACAGGGGGCTGGGAGACCCAGTACTTC. The chain recombines TRBV19 with TRBJ2-5; 9 positions agree with TRBD1. Germline V gene sequence: CDR1 LNHDA, CDR2 SQIVND (reference sequence). The CDR3 sequence is 14 residues long. Germline trimming cut 5 bases from V and 5 bases from J; bases unmatched to any gene: 6. The full variable domain, with the rest looked up from reference TRBV19 and TRBJ2-5, is DGGITQSPKYLFRKEGQNVTLSCEQNLNHDAMYWYRQDPGQGLRLIYYSQIVNDFQKGDIAEGYSVSREKKESFPLTVTSAQKNPTAFYLCASSSTGGWETQYFGPGTRLLVL.

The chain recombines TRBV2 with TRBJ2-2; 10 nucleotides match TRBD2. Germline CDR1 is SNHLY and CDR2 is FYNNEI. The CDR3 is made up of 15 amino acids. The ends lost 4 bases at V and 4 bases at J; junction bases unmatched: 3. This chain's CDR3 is CASSGSGGGTGELFF. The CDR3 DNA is TGTGCCAGCAGTGGCAGCGGGGGGGGCACCGGGGAGCTGTTTTTT.